These T cell receptor beta chains were read from a single sample in a study of shared clonotypes between healthy human individuals. Data came from immunoSEQ multiplex PCR; TCRdb stores just in-frame clones and leaves some out. Of some 2,500,000 clones listed, around 90% were seen once; the top ten hold approximately 0.39%. The sequencing input was naive CD4+ T cells from PBMCs. The receptors here all came from a man younger than 30 in good health. Some clones in this sample may be carry-over from other donors' samples. Both conserved end residues are part of each CDR3. The D gene is left open where the match is weak.

v_gene	d_gene	j_gene	len	CDR3aa
TRBV21-1	-	TRBJ2-2	18	CASSACLAGGTNTGELFF
TRBV4-1	TRBD2	TRBJ2-1	21	CASSQDPGLAGARGSYNEQFF
TRBV19	TRBD1	TRBJ2-5	15	CASTPPGQGQETQYF
TRBV30	-	TRBJ2-3	17	CAWSVRPWRRGTDTQYF
TRBV29-1	-	TRBJ2-4	13	CSVGGGSKNIQYF
TRBV7-9	-	TRBJ1-1	14	CASSLGQMNTEAFF
TRBV7-2	TRBD2	TRBJ2-1	13	CASSLGLAIEQFF
TRBV6-6	-	TRBJ1-3	13	CASSSISGNTIYF
TRBV4-3	-	TRBJ2-7	15	CASSQTERNTYEQYF
TRBV30	TRBD2	TRBJ2-1	14	CAWRTSGRWGEQFF
TRBV6-5	TRBD2	TRBJ2-1	15	CASSLSGVLYNEQFF
TRBV7-8	-	TRBJ1-1	13	CASSLGGETEAFF